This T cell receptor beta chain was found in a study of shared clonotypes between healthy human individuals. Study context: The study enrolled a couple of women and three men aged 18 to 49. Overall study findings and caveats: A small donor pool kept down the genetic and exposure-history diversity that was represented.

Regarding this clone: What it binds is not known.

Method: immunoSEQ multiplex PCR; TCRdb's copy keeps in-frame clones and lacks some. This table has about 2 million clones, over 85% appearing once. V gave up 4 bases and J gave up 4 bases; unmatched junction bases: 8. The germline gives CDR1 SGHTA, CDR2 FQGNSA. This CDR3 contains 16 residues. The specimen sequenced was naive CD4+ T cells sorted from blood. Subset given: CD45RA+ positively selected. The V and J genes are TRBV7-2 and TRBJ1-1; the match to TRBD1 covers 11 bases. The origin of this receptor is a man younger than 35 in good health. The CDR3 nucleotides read TGTGCCAGCAGCTCTGGGACAGGGGGAAGGGGCACTGAAGCTTTCTTT. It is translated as CASSSGTGGRGTEAFF.